This T cell receptor beta chain was retrieved from a study of blood T cell repertoires in COVID-19. The CDR3 is 15 residues long. Germline V gives CDR1 MGHRA, CDR2 YSYEKL. With V trimmed by 1 base and J by 4 bases, 6 bases remained unmatched. Profiled with immunoSEQ multiplex PCR; TCRdb holds only in-frame clones, not every one. Found here are 200,000 to 250,000 clones, approximately 85% of them singletons; the top ten hold approximately 8.2%. The chain joins TRBV4-1 to TRBJ1-1, with 7 bases that match TRBD1. This receptor was obtained from a woman in her fifties or sixties with acute COVID-19. The sample consisted of PBMCs or T cells enriched from blood (not recorded which). The CDR3 sequence: CASSQGDSIFTEAFF. CDR3 bases: TGCGCCAGCAGCCAAGGGGACAGCATCTTCACTGAAGCTTTCTTT.